Below are 25 T cell receptor beta chains sequenced from a single sample in a study of blood T cells in healthy people across ages. Alongside a J-beta primer mix, a sample-barcoded 5' primer served in a second PCR lasting about 7 to 11 cycles. Via MiXCR, TCRdb re-called the 5' RACE reads, giving one row per CDR3 protein. The sample lists some 1.6 million distinct CDR3 sequences, about 32% seen once, with about 11% in the top ten. Material: blood. The receptors derive from a woman in her thirties in good health.

The chain employs TRBV27 and TRBJ2-7; 8 nucleotides agree with TRBD1. The CDR3 runs to 15 residues. The V and J ends lost 4 bases and 0 bases, in that order; junction bases with no gene match: 5. Germline V gives CDR1 MNHEY, CDR2 SMNVEV (reference sequence). CDR3 region: CASSSDRGSSYEQYF. CDR3 nucleotide sequence: TGTGCCAGCAGTTCCGACAGGGGAAGCTCCTACGAGCAGTACTTC.

This chain uses TRBV5-1 with TRBJ2-7, with D perhaps assigned TRBD1 or TRBD2 (6 bases each). Trimming cost V 1 base and J 0 bases, with 17 bases left between them. The CDR3 has 17 amino acids. Per germline, CDR1 SGHRS and CDR2 YFSETQ. In DNA, the CDR3 is TGCGCCAGCAGCTTGCCCCACGGGGGCTCAAGCTCCTACGAGCAGTACTTC. Protein sequence: CASSLPHGGSSSYEQYF.

Only a few counts were recorded for this clonotype. The V call is TRBV27, the J call TRBJ1-2, with D hard to call. Germline CDR1 and CDR2: MNHEY and SMNVEV (reference sequence). CDR3 length: 13 amino acids. The V end was cut by 9 bases, the J end by 0 bases, with 11 bases between. This chain's CDR3 is CARLRETNYGYTF. The DNA of the CDR3 is TGTGCCAGACTCCGGGAGACTAACTATGGCTACACCTTC.

DNA for the CDR3: TGTGCCAGCAGTTTCTCTCACTCGGCTAACTATGGCTACACCTTC. Its translation: CASSFSHSANYGYTF. The V gene is TRBV14, the J gene TRBJ1-2; D not resolved. The germline V and J ends were trimmed by 6 bases and 0 bases, with 14 bases remaining between them. The CDR3 covers 15 residues. Germline assignment: CDR1 SGHDN and CDR2 FVKESK.

This clonotype appeared a few times. The V and J genes are TRBV10-3 and TRBJ2-3; 8 positions agree with TRBD1. The CDR3 loop spans 13 amino acids. The germline V gene has CDR1 ENHRY and CDR2 SYGVKD. Unmatched junction bases numbered 6, after V lost 8 bases and J lost 5 bases. The CDR3 reads CAIADRGGDTQYF. DNA for the CDR3: TGTGCCATCGCAGACAGGGGCGGAGATACGCAGTATTTT.

To note about this clonotype: One junction end disagrees with the germline gene, perhaps due to a read error. The J gene is TRBJ1-5, the V gene TRBV7-8; tentative D call: TRBD1 (5 bases). Germline V gene lookup returns CDR1 SGHVS and CDR2 FQNEAQ. This CDR3 is built from 16 residues. The CDR3 protein is CVSSLELGEGNQPQHF. CDR3 nucleotides: TGTGTCAGCAGCTTAGAATTAGGGGAGGGCAATCAGCCCCAGCATTTT.

This clonotype was detected a few times. The chain recombines TRBV4-1 with TRBJ2-7; 8 nucleotides line up with TRBD2. Germline V gives CDR1 MGHRA, CDR2 YSYEKL. This CDR3 comprises 15 residues. The J segment lost 1 base and the V segment lost 4 bases, leaving 6 bases of the junction unmatched. The CDR3 spells CASSPREVSSYEQYF. The DNA of the CDR3 is TGCGCCAGCAGCCCGCGGGAGGTCTCTTCCTACGAGCAGTACTTC.

This clonotype was observed a few times. This sequence joins TRBV6-1 and TRBJ2-7, with D maybe TRBD1 (5 bases). The germline V gene encodes CDR1 MNHNS and CDR2 SASEGT. The CDR3 runs 14 residues. V was shortened by 4 bases and J by 4 bases, with 14 bases between the two germline ends. The DNA of the CDR3 is TGTGCCAGCAGTGGCGGTGTGACAGTTTACGAGCAGTACTTC. Translating gives CASSGGVTVYEQYF.

The genes are TRBV20-1 and TRBJ2-1; possibly TRBD2 for D (5 bases). The V gene lost 4 bases and the J gene lost 3 bases, with 10 bases spanning the gap. The CDR3 has 13 amino acids. Germline V gene sequence: CDR1 DFQATT, CDR2 SNEGSKA (reference sequence). CDR3 nucleotides: TGCAGTGCTAACTCGGGGAACTACAATGAGCAGTTCTTC. Translation gives CSANSGNYNEQFF.

This clonotype was picked up a small number of times. This chain joins TRBV20-1 and TRBJ1-1; perhaps TRBD1 as D (5 bases). Trimming took off 6 bases at V and 10 bases at J, with 18 bases between the two ends. Germline V gene data show CDR1 as DFQATT and CDR2 as SNEGSKA (reference sequence). This CDR3 is 12 amino acids long. This CDR3 reads CSATDGARGAFF. The CDR3 bases are TGCAGTGCCACTGACGGGGCACGGGGAGCTTTCTTT.

The chain couples TRBV10-1 to TRBJ2-7; D is unresolved. V dropped 0 bases and J dropped 6 bases, with 6 bases sitting between them. CDR1 WNHNN and CDR2 SYGVQD come from the germline V gene (reference sequence). The CDR3 length is 12 residues. The CDR3 reads CASSESSFEQYF. CDR3 DNA sequence: TGCGCCAGCAGTGAGTCAAGCTTCGAGCAGTACTTC.

The chain uses TRBV5-1 and TRBJ2-7, with D maybe TRBD1 (6 bases). The CDR3 is 15 amino acids. The V end lost 0 bases, the J end lost 4 bases, and 14 bases lay between the germline ends. Germline V gene data show CDR1 as SGHRS and CDR2 as YFSETQ. The CDR3 here is CASSLASIRGYEQYF. DNA of the CDR3: TGCGCCAGCAGCTTGGCCTCAATCAGGGGTTACGAGCAGTACTTC. Complete variable domain (other parts from reference TRBV5-1 and TRBJ2-7): KAGVTQTPRYLIKTRGQQVTLSCSPISGHRSVSWYQQTPGQGLQFLFEYFSETQRNKGNFPGRFSGRQFSNSRSEMNVSTLELGDSALYLCASSLASIRGYEQYFGPGTRLTVT.

This clonotype is a singleton in its sample. One junction end disagrees with the germline gene, perhaps due to a read error. The chain uses TRBV14 and TRBJ2-3; D remains ambiguous. The germline gives CDR1 SGHDN, CDR2 FVKESK. The CDR3 runs 10 residues. The CDR3 DNA sequence: TGTGCCAGGAGCCCGGTTAAGGTGGATTTT. This codes for CARSPVKVDF.

This clonotype was detected a few times. The rearrangement uses TRBV7-9 and TRBJ2-1; D might be TRBD2 (7 bases). From germline, CDR1 is SEHNR and CDR2 FQNEAQ (reference sequence). Trimming took off 4 bases at V and 6 bases at J, with 16 bases between the two ends. The CDR3 is 15 residues long. CDR3 in DNA: TGTGCCAGCAGCTCCTTGGGGGGGGGCCGCAATGAGCAGTTCTTC. Amino acid sequence: CASSSLGGGRNEQFF.

This clonotype was detected only a few times. J is TRBJ2-5 and V is TRBV28; TRBD1 aligns across 8 bases. Per germline, CDR1 MDHEN and CDR2 SYDVKM. There are 11 residues in the CDR3. The V gene end was trimmed by 5 bases and the J gene end by 13 bases; junction bases not matched to a gene: 6. CDR3 coding DNA: TGTGCCAGCAGTCGCCGGACAGGGTGGTACTTC. Translation: CASSRRTGWYF. The full variable domain, rest sourced from reference TRBV28 and TRBJ2-5, is DVKVTQSSRYLVKRTGEKVFLECVQDMDHENMFWYRQDPGLGLRLIYFSYDVKMKEKGDIPEGYSVSREKKERFSLILESASTNQTSMYLCASSRRTGWYFGPGTRLLVL.

Ten or more counts support this clonotype. The chain combines TRBV11-1 with TRBJ2-5; D possibly matches TRBD1 or TRBD2 (5 bases each). Germline lookup yields CDR1 SGHAT and CDR2 FQDESV (reference sequence). The CDR3 totals 16 residues. V was pared by 1 base and J by 3 bases, with 15 bases between. The CDR3 loop is CASSLDVPGPKETQYF. The CDR3 region has the DNA TGTGCCAGCAGCTTAGATGTCCCGGGACCAAAAGAGACCCAGTACTTC.

This chain connects TRBV20-1 to TRBJ1-1; the D gene is possibly TRBD1 (5 bases). Germline V CDR1 and CDR2: DFQATT, SNEGSKA (reference sequence). V lost 3 bases to trimming and J lost 4 bases, with 12 bases between them. This CDR3 spans 13 amino acids. DNA of the CDR3: TGCAGTGCTAGGGTATACACAGGCACTGAAGCTTTCTTT. It encodes CSARVYTGTEAFF.

This clonotype was observed at least ten times. J is TRBJ2-3 and V is TRBV20-1; 10 bases are shared with TRBD2. Germline V CDR1 and CDR2: DFQATT, SNEGSKA (reference sequence). The trim removed 5 bases at V and 1 base at J, leaving 3 bases unmatched. The CDR3 has 14 residues. The CDR3 coding sequence is TGCAGTGCTTGGACTAGCGGAGGCACAGATACGCAGTATTTT. Its protein product is CSAWTSGGTDTQYF.

This clonotype was detected many times. V usage is TRBV28 and J usage is TRBJ2-3; D gene uncertain. The CDR3 loop spans 13 amino acids. CDR1 is MDHEN and CDR2 is SYDVKM in the germline V gene. V was trimmed by 2 bases and J by 8 bases, leaving 11 bases between them. The chain's CDR3 is CASSLLASATQYF. Written as DNA, the CDR3 is TGTGCCAGCAGTTTACTGGCCTCTGCTACGCAGTATTTT. Full variable domain (missing parts from reference TRBV28 and TRBJ2-3): DVKVTQSSRYLVKRTGEKVFLECVQDMDHENMFWYRQDPGLGLRLIYFSYDVKMKEKGDIPEGYSVSREKKERFSLILESASTNQTSMYLCASSLLASATQYFGPGTRLTVL.

The rearrangement joins TRBV15 to TRBJ2-7; D not resolved. Germline CDR1 and CDR2: LNHNV and YYDKDF (reference sequence). V was shortened by 3 bases and J by 2 bases, with 8 bases between the two germline ends. The CDR3 extends over 13 amino acids. The CDR3, as DNA: TGTGCCACCAGCAGCCGTGATACCTACGAGCAGTACTTC. This translates into CATSSRDTYEQYF.

In this sample, this clonotype turned up a few times. V usage is TRBV9 and J usage is TRBJ2-1; 7 bases match TRBD1. V trimming: 6 bases; J trimming: 5 bases; junction bases outside the gene matches: 8. Germline V CDR1 and CDR2: SGDLS, YYNGEE. This CDR3 has 14 amino acids. The CDR3 loop is CASTGTDSNNEQFF. The CDR3 DNA is TGTGCCAGCACCGGGACAGACTCGAACAATGAGCAGTTCTTC. Variable domain in full (rest from reference TRBV9 and TRBJ2-1): DSGVTQTPKHLITATGQRVTLRCSPRSGDLSVYWYQQSLDQGLQFLIQYYNGEERAKGNILERFSAQQFPDLHSELNLSSLELGDSALYFCASTGTDSNNEQFFGPGTRLTVL.

The chain uses TRBV12-3 or TRBV12-4 and TRBJ1-6; no definite D call. V lost 0 bases, J lost 6 bases, and 9 bases lay in between. The CDR3 sequence is 15 residues long. The CDR3 loop reads CASSLAPVGNSPLHF. CDR3 DNA: TGTGCCAGCAGTTTAGCCCCGGTTGGTAATTCACCCCTCCACTTT.

The J gene is TRBJ2-7, the V gene TRBV27, with 13 positions matching TRBD2. Per the germline V gene, CDR1 is MNHEY and CDR2 is SMNVEV (reference sequence). V was clipped by 2 bases and J by 5 bases; unmatched bases: 12. This CDR3 is 18 amino acids long. The CDR3 DNA sequence: TGTGCCAGCAGTTTAGGGCTCGGGGGACTAGCGGGATCCAACGAGCAGTACTTC. Translated, it gives CASSLGLGGLAGSNEQYF.

This clonotype showed up just a few times. The chain employs TRBV10-3 and TRBJ2-2; TRBD2 is a possible D gene (6 bases). The germline CDR1 and CDR2 sequences are ENHRY and SYGVKD. This CDR3 contains 17 residues. V was pared by 2 bases and J by 2 bases, with 15 bases between. CDR3: CAISEPSGAQNTGELFF. CDR3 nucleotide sequence: TGTGCCATCAGTGAGCCCTCGGGAGCACAAAACACCGGGGAGCTGTTTTTT.

This clonotype was seen only a few times. The chain carries TRBV5-1 and TRBJ2-6; tentative D call: TRBD1 (7 bases). CDR3 length equals 16 residues. Germline V gene data show CDR1 as SGHRS and CDR2 as YFSETQ. V shed 4 bases and J shed 4 bases, with 15 bases lying between them. CDR3 nucleotide sequence: TGCGCCAGCAGCCCAGGAGGGGGCCAGGGGGCCAACGTCCTGACTTTC. It translates to CASSPGGGQGANVLTF.